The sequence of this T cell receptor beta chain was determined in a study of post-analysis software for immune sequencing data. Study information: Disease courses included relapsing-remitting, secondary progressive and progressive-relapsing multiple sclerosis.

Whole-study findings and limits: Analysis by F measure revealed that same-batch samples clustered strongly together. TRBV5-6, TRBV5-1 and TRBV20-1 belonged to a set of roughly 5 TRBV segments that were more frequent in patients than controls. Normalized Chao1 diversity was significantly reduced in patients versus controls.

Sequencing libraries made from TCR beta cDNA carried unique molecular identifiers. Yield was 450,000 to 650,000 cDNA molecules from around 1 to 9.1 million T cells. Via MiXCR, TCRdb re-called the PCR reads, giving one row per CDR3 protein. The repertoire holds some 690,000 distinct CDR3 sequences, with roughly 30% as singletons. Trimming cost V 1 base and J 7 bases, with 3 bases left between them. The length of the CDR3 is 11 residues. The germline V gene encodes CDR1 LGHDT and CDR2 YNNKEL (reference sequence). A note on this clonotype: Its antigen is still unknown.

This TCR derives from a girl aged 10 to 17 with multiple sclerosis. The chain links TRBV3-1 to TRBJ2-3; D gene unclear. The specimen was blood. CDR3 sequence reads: CASSQGNTQYF. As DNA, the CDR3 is TGTGCCAGCAGCCAAGGGAATACGCAGTATTTT.